This T cell receptor beta chain was sequenced during a study of CD8 T cells in ankylosing spondylitis. General study results and limits: Ankylosing spondylitis blood appeared to be characterized by a TCR beta motif of under ten highly homologous variants. Reactive arthritis synovial fluid and blood previously showed some of these motif variants.

In its sample, this clonotype was seen a few times. Its matching antigen is unknown. One end of the junction is discordant with germline, which a read error may explain. TCRdb reprocessed the 5' RACE reads with MiXCR, giving one entry per CDR3 protein. The sample carries some 29,000 distinct CDR3 sequences, about 7% recorded once. There are 12 residues in the CDR3. The germline V gene encodes CDR1 SGHTA and CDR2 FQGNSA. The chain couples TRBV7-2 to TRBJ1-6; no definite D call. The receptor's source is a male donor with ankylosing spondylitis or in good health (not recorded which). Sequences were obtained from blood, either unsorted or a sorted T cell fraction (not recorded which). The CDR3 is CATSVVGSPLHF. CDR3 nucleotide sequence: TGTGCCACCAGCGTGGTGGGTTCACCCCTCCACTTT.